This record covers a single TCR beta chain. In the authors' methods: Amplified reference gene primers provided the basis for estimating nucleated cell counts. Data came from immunoSEQ multiplex PCR; TCRdb stores just in-frame clones and leaves some out. V, J and clone size derive from that table, while D and trimming were established from the DNA sequence. The sample yields fewer than 350,000 clones, 90% seen once. Enrolled during active infection, Seattle patients were then followed longitudinally. This sample stems from a study of blood T cell repertoires in COVID-19. In the study overall: T cells, B-cell-depleted T cells, or PBMCs supplied cDNA or gDNA.

This receptor was identified in a woman aged 25 to 39 with COVID-19, enrolled during active disease. The sample was peripheral blood.

DNA for the CDR3: TGTGCCAGCCAAAAGGACAGGGATTATGGCTACACCTTC. The encoded protein is CASQKDRDYGYTF. The V and J genes are TRBV6-5 and TRBJ1-2, with 8 bases lining up with TRBD1. The V segment lost 8 bases and the J segment 5 bases; nucleotides outside the gene matches: 7. CDR1 MNHEY and CDR2 SVGAGI come from the germline V gene. CDR3 length: 13 amino acids.